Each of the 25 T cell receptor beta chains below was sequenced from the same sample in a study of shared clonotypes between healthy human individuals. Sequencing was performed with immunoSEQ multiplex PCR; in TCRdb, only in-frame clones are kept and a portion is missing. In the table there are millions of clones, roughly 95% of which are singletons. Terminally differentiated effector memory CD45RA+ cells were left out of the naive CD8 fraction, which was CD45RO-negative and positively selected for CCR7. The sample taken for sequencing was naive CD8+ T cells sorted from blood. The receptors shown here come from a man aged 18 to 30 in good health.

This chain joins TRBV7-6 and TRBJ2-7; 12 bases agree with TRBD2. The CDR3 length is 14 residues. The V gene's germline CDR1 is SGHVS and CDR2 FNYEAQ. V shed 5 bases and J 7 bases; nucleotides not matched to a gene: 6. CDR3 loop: CASSETSGGREQYF. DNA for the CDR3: TGTGCCAGCAGCGAAACTAGCGGGGGGAGGGAGCAGTACTTC.

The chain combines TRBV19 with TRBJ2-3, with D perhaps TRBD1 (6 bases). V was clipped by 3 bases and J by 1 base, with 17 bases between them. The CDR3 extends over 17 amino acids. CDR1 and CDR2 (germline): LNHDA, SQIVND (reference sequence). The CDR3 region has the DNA TGTGCCAGTAGTATTTTTCCTCGGGACACCCGCACAGATACGCAGTATTTT. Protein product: CASSIFPRDTRTDTQYF.

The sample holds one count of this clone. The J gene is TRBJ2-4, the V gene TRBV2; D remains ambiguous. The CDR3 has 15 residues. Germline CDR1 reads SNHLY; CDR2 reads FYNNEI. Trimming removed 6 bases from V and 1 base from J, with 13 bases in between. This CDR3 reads CASSQSTGAKNIQYF. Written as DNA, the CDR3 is TGTGCCAGCAGCCAATCGACTGGGGCCAAAAACATTCAGTACTTC.

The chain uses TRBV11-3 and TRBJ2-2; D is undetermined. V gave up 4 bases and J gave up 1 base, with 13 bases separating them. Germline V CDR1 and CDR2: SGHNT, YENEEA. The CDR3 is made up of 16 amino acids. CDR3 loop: CASSSAGYENTGELFF. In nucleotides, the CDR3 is TGTGCCAGCAGCTCAGCCGGATACGAGAACACCGGGGAGCTGTTTTTT.

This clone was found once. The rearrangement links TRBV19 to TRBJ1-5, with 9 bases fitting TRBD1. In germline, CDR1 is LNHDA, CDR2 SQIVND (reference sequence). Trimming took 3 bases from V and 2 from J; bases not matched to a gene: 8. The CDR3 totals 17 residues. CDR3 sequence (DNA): TGTGCCAGTAGTATCTATACAGGGGGCAGGGGCAATCAGCCCCAGCATTTT. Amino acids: CASSIYTGGRGNQPQHF.

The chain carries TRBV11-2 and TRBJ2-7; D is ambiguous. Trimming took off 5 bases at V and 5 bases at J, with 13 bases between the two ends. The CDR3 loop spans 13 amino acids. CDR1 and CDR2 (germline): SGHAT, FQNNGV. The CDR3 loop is CASSRPGRDEQYF. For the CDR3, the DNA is TGTGCCAGCAGCCGGCCCGGACGCGACGAGCAGTACTTC. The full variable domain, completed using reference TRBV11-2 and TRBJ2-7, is EAGVAQSPRYKIIEKRQSVAFWCNPISGHATLYWYQQILGQGPKLLIQFQNNGVVDDSQLPKDRFSAERLKGVDSTLKIQPAKLEDSAVYLCASSRPGRDEQYFGPGTRLTVT.

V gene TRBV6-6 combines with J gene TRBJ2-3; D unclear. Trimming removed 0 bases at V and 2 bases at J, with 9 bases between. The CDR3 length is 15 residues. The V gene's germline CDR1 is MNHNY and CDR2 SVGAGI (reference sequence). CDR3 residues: CASSYSVGSTDTQYF. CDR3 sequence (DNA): TGTGCCAGCAGTTACTCGGTGGGTTCCACAGATACGCAGTATTTT.

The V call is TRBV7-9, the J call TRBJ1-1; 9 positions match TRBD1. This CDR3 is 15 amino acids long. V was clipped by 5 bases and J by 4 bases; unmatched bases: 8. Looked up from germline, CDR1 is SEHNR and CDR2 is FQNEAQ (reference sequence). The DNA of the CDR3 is TGTGCCAGCAGCGTCCGGGACAGGGAAGGCACTGAAGCTTTCTTT. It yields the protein CASSVRDREGTEAFF.

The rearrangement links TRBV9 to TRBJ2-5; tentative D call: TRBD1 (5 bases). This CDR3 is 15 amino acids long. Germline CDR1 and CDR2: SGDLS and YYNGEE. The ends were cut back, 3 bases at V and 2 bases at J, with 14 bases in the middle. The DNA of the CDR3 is TGTGCCAGCAGCGCCCTGGACAAGGTACAAGAGACCCAGTACTTC. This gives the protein CASSALDKVQETQYF.

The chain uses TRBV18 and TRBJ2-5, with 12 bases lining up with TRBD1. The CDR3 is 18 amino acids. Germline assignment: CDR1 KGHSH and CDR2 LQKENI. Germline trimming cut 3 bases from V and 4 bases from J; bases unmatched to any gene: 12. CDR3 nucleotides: TGTGCCAGCTCACCGGGACAGGGGGCTGAGGGTTTTGGAGAGACCCAGTACTTC. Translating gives CASSPGQGAEGFGETQYF.

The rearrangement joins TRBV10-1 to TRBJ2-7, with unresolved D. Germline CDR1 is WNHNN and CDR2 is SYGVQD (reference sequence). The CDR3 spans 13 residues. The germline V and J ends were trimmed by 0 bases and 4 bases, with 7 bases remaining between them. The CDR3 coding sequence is TGCGCCAGCAGTGAGTCGACTGCGTACGAGCAGTACTTC. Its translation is CASSESTAYEQYF.

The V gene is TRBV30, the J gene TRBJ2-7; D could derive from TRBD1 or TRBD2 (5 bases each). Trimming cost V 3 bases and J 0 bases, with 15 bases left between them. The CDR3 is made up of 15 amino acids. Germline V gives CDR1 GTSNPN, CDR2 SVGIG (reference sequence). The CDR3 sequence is CAWRLRDGYSYEQYF. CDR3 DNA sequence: TGTGCCTGGAGACTTAGGGACGGGTACTCCTACGAGCAGTACTTC.

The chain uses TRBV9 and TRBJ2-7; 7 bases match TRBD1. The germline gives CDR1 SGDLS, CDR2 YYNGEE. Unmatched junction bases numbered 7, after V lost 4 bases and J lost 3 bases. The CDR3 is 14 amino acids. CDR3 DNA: TGTGCCAGCAGCTCCGGGACAGATATCTACGAGCAGTACTTC. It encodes CASSSGTDIYEQYF.

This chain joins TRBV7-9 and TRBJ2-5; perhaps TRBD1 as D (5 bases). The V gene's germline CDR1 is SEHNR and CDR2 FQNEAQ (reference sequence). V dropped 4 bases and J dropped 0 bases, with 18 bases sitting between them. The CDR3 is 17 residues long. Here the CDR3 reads CASSSPNKDSYQETQYF. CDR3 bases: TGTGCCAGCAGCTCACCTAACAAAGACAGTTACCAAGAGACCCAGTACTTC.

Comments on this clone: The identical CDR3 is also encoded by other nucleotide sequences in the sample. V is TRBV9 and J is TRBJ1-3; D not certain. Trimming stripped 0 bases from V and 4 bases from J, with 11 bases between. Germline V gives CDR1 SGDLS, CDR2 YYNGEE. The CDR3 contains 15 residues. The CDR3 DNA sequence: TGTGCCAGCAGCGTAGACGGGGTCACGGGAAACACCATATATTTT. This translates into CASSVDGVTGNTIYF.

As DNA, the CDR3 is TGTGCCAGCAGCGTAACGGAAGGACAGAACTATGGCTACACCTTC. This encodes CASSVTEGQNYGYTF. V is TRBV9 and J is TRBJ1-2; D possibly corresponds to TRBD1 (6 bases). The length of the CDR3 is 15 residues. Germline V gives CDR1 SGDLS, CDR2 YYNGEE. Trimming stripped 1 base from V and 2 bases from J, with 12 bases between.

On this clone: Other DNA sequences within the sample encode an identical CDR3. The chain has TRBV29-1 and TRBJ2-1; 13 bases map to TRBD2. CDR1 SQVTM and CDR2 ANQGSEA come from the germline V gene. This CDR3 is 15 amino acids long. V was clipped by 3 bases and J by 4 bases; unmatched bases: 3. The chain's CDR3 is CSVEGTSGAYNEQFF. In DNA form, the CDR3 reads TGCAGCGTTGAGGGGACTAGCGGGGCTTACAATGAGCAGTTCTTC.

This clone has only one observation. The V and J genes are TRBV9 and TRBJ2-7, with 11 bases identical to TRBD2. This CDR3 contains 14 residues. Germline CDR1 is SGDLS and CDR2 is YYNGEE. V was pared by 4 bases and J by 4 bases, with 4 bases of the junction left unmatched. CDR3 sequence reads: CASSKGLAAYEQYF. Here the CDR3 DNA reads TGTGCCAGCAGCAAGGGACTAGCGGCGTACGAGCAGTACTTC.

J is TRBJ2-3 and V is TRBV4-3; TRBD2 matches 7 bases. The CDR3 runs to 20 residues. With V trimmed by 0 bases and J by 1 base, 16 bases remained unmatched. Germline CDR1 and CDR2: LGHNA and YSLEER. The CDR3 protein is CASSQDGTILGGSRTDTQYF. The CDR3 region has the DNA TGCGCCAGCAGCCAAGATGGGACTATCCTCGGGGGATCCCGCACAGATACGCAGTATTTT.

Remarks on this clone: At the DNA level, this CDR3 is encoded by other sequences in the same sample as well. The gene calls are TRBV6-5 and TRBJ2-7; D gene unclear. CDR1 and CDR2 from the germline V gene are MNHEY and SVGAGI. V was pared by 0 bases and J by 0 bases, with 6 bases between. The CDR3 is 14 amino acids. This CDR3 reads CASSYSSPSYEQYF. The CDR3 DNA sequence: TGTGCCAGCAGTTACTCCTCCCCCTCCTACGAGCAGTACTTC.

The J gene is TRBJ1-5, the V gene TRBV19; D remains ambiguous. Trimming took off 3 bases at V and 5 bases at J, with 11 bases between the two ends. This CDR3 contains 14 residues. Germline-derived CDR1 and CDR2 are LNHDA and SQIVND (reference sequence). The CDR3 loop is CASSIVFGDQPQHF. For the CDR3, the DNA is TGTGCCAGTAGTATCGTGTTTGGGGATCAGCCCCAGCATTTT. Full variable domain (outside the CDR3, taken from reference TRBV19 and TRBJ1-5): DGGITQSPKYLFRKEGQNVTLSCEQNLNHDAMYWYRQDPGQGLRLIYYSQIVNDFQKGDIAEGYSVSREKKESFPLTVTSAQKNPTAFYLCASSIVFGDQPQHFGDGTRLSIL.

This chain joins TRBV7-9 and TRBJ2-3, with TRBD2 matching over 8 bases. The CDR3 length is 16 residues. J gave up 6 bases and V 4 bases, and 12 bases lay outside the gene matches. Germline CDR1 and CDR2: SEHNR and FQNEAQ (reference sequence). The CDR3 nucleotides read TGTGCCAGCAGCTCTAGGTGGGAGCGGGAGCCGGATACGCAGTATTTT. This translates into CASSSRWEREPDTQYF.

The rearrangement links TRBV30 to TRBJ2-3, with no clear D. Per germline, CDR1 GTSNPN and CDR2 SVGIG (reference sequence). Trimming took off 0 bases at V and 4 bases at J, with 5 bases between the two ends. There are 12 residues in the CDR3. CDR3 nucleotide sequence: TGTGCCTGGAGTGTAAAGTCAGATACGCAGTATTTT. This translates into CAWSVKSDTQYF.

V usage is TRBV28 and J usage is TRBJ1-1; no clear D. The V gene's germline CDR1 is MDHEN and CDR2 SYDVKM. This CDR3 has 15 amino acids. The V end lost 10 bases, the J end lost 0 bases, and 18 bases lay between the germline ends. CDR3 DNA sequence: TGTGCCACCTTAACCCCTAGGGAGATGAACACTGAAGCTTTCTTT. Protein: CATLTPREMNTEAFF.

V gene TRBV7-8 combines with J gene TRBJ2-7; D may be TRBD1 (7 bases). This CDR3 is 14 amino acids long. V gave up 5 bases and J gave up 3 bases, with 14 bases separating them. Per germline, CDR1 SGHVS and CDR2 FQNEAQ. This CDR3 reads CASSDAGQYYEQYF. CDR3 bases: TGTGCCAGCAGCGACGCGGGACAGTACTACGAGCAGTACTTC.